These T cell receptor beta chains were read from a single sample in a study of blood T cell repertoires in COVID-19. Clones were read by immunoSEQ multiplex PCR, and TCRdb kept only the in-frame ones, dropping some. Of about 170,000 clones in the sample, about 80% are singletons; the top ten hold roughly 6.4%. The source material was peripheral blood. All receptors derive from a woman between 40 and 50 years old with COVID-19, enrolled during active disease. Both conserved end residues are part of each CDR3. The D gene is left open where the match is weak. Not all rows give a size; the values are once, few, many and, for expanded clones, a class.

d_gene: -
j_gene: TRBJ2-5
len: 14
abundance: -
v_gene: TRBV6-5
CDR3aa: CASRGVFRRETQYF
CDR3nt: TGTGCCAGCAGGGGAGTATTTCGAAGGGAGACCCAGTACTTC

d_gene: -
j_gene: TRBJ2-2
len: 14
abundance: -
v_gene: TRBV6-2/TRBV6-3
CDR3aa: CASNPASNTGELFF
CDR3nt: TGTGCCAGCAACCCAGCCTCGAACACCGGGGAGCTGTTTTTT

d_gene: TRBD2
j_gene: TRBJ2-1
len: 14
abundance: few
v_gene: TRBV6-5
CDR3aa: CASKAGRANGEQFF
CDR3nt: TGTGCCAGCAAGGCCGGGAGGGCTAACGGTGAGCAGTTCTTC

d_gene: -
j_gene: TRBJ1-6
len: 13
abundance: -
v_gene: TRBV5-3
CDR3aa: CARSFTVNSPLHF
CDR3nt: TGTGCCAGAAGCTTCACAGTTAATTCACCCCTCCACTTT

d_gene: -
j_gene: TRBJ2-1
len: 18
abundance: -
v_gene: TRBV2
CDR3aa: CASSDNSLRARSYNEQFF
CDR3nt: TGTGCCAGCAGTGATAACTCATTGAGGGCCCGCTCCTACAATGAGCAGTTCTTC

d_gene: -
j_gene: TRBJ1-1
len: 11
abundance: -
v_gene: TRBV29-1
CDR3aa: CSAPGGTEAFF
CDR3nt: TGCAGCGCCCCGGGGGGGACTGAAGCTTTCTTT

d_gene: TRBD2
j_gene: TRBJ2-2
len: 15
abundance: -
v_gene: TRBV27
CDR3aa: CASSSGLSNTGELFF
CDR3nt: TGTGCCAGCAGTTCGGGACTATCTAACACCGGGGAGCTGTTTTTT

d_gene: -
j_gene: TRBJ1-2
len: 15
abundance: once
v_gene: TRBV7-9
CDR3aa: CASSLSQAPLYGYTF
CDR3nt: TGTGCCAGCAGCTTAAGTCAGGCCCCCCTCTATGGCTACACCTTC

d_gene: -
j_gene: TRBJ2-1
len: 11
abundance: -
v_gene: TRBV29-1
CDR3aa: CSVLSGVEQFF
CDR3nt: TGCAGCGTCCTTAGCGGAGTTGAGCAGTTCTTC

d_gene: -
j_gene: TRBJ1-6
len: 14
abundance: -
v_gene: TRBV6-5
CDR3aa: CASSYQGIGSPLHF
CDR3nt: TGTGCCAGCAGTTATCAGGGGATTGGGTCACCCCTCCACTTT

d_gene: TRBD2
j_gene: TRBJ2-1
len: 15
abundance: -
v_gene: TRBV7-2
CDR3aa: CASSLVVAGGNEQFF
CDR3nt: TGTGCCAGCAGCTTAGTGGTAGCGGGAGGGAATGAGCAGTTCTTC

d_gene: -
j_gene: TRBJ1-6
len: 12
abundance: -
v_gene: TRBV19
CDR3aa: CASSRGDSPLHF
CDR3nt: TGTGCCAGTAGTCGCGGAGATTCACCCCTCCACTTT

d_gene: TRBD2
j_gene: TRBJ2-7
len: 14
abundance: -
v_gene: TRBV3-1/TRBV3-2
CDR3aa: CASSHNAGDDEQYF
CDR3nt: TGTGCCAGCAGCCATAACGCGGGAGACGACGAGCAGTACTTC

d_gene: -
j_gene: TRBJ2-2
len: 14
abundance: -
v_gene: TRBV28
CDR3aa: CASSWDFNTGELFF
CDR3nt: TGTGCCAGCAGTTGGGACTTCAACACCGGGGAGCTGTTTTTT

d_gene: -
j_gene: TRBJ1-3
len: 13
abundance: -
v_gene: TRBV30
CDR3aa: CAWRQGSGNTIYF
CDR3nt: TGTGCCTGGAGGCAGGGTTCCGGAAACACCATATATTTT

d_gene: -
j_gene: TRBJ1-1
len: 11
abundance: -
v_gene: TRBV5-5
CDR3aa: CASSLGLEAFF
CDR3nt: TGTGCCAGCAGCTTGGGACTTGAAGCTTTCTTT

d_gene: TRBD2
j_gene: TRBJ2-1
len: 18
abundance: -
v_gene: TRBV4-2
CDR3aa: CASSHDGLRGGFNNEQFF
CDR3nt: TGTGCCAGCAGCCACGATGGCCTCCGGGGGGGATTCAACAATGAGCAGTTCTTC

d_gene: -
j_gene: TRBJ1-1
len: 12
abundance: few
v_gene: TRBV6-5
CDR3aa: CASSRDSTEAFF
CDR3nt: TGTGCCAGCAGTAGGGACTCAACTGAAGCTTTCTTT

d_gene: -
j_gene: TRBJ2-3
len: 15
abundance: -
v_gene: TRBV27
CDR3aa: CASSLVGAGTDTQYF
CDR3nt: TGTGCCAGCAGTTTAGTAGGGGCTGGCACAGATACGCAGTATTTT

d_gene: TRBD2
j_gene: TRBJ2-2
len: 15
abundance: -
v_gene: TRBV5-4
CDR3aa: CASSSPGLSTGELFF
CDR3nt: TGTGCCAGCAGCAGTCCGGGACTATCCACCGGGGAGCTGTTTTTT

d_gene: -
j_gene: TRBJ2-5
len: 12
abundance: -
v_gene: TRBV29-1
CDR3aa: CSVCRQQETQYF
CDR3nt: TGCAGCGTCTGTCGACAGCAAGAGACCCAGTACTTC

d_gene: -
j_gene: TRBJ2-7
len: 14
abundance: -
v_gene: TRBV6-5
CDR3aa: CASSYTPLANEQYF
CDR3nt: TGTGCCAGCAGTTACACGCCGCTAGCTAACGAGCAGTACTTC

d_gene: TRBD1
j_gene: TRBJ1-6
len: 17
abundance: -
v_gene: TRBV3-1/TRBV3-2
CDR3aa: CASSLDRPGQANSPLHF
CDR3nt: TGTGCCAGCAGCCTTGATAGACCGGGACAGGCTAATTCACCCCTCCACTTT

d_gene: -
j_gene: TRBJ2-5
len: 15
abundance: -
v_gene: TRBV9
CDR3aa: CASSVASPPGETQYF
CDR3nt: TGTGCCAGCAGCGTAGCTAGTCCGCCCGGAGAGACCCAGTACTTC

d_gene: -
j_gene: TRBJ2-1
len: 12
abundance: -
v_gene: TRBV15
CDR3aa: CATSREDYSQFF
CDR3nt: TGTGCCACCAGCAGAGAGGACTACTCCCAGTTCTTC

d_gene: TRBD2
j_gene: TRBJ2-1
len: 11
abundance: -
v_gene: TRBV20-1
CDR3aa: CSARAGVEQFF
CDR3nt: TGCAGTGCTAGGGCGGGGGTTGAGCAGTTCTTC

d_gene: -
j_gene: TRBJ2-5
len: 15
abundance: -
v_gene: TRBV18
CDR3aa: CASSPLAGSRETQYF
CDR3nt: TGTGCCAGCTCACCACTCGCCGGGAGCCGGGAGACCCAGTACTTC